These 5 T cell receptor beta chains originate from one sample sequenced in a study of T cell responses to AZD1222 COVID-19 vaccine. Using immunoSEQ multiplex PCR, the repertoire was profiled, and TCRdb retains in-frame clones only, with some absent. The sample gives tens of thousands of clones, roughly 85% of which show up once; roughly 15% is in the top ten. Material: peripheral blood, obtained on day 0 of AZD1222 vaccination. These receptors all come from an adult in good health.

V usage is TRBV7-6 and J usage is TRBJ2-7; TRBD1 matches 9 bases. V trimming: 5 bases; J trimming: 2 bases; junction bases outside the gene matches: 7. CDR1 and CDR2 from the germline V gene are SGHVS and FNYEAQ. The CDR3 contains 15 residues. The CDR3 loop is CASSPGQGRAYEQYF. The CDR3, as DNA: TGTGCCAGCAGCCCCGGACAGGGGCGGGCCTACGAGCAGTACTTC.

This rearrangement joins TRBV19 to TRBJ2-1; TRBD2 might be the D (6 bases). Trimming removed 6 bases from V and 3 bases from J, with 18 bases in between. This CDR3 has 16 residues. Germline values: CDR1 LNHDA, CDR2 SQIVND (reference sequence). CDR3 sequence (DNA): TGTGCCAGTAGCCTCATCGAGGGAGGTAACTACAATGAGCAGTTCTTC. It translates to CASSLIEGGNYNEQFF.

V is TRBV3-1 (or the pseudogene TRBV3-2) and J is TRBJ2-3; D uncertain. The CDR3 runs 16 residues. Trimming stripped 4 bases from V and 1 base from J, with 15 bases between. Germline lookup yields CDR1 LGHDT and CDR2 YNNKEL (reference sequence). CDR3 nucleotide sequence: TGTGCCAGCAGCCCCCAGGCAGGTCCTCGCACAGATACGCAGTATTTT. This encodes CASSPQAGPRTDTQYF.

The genes are TRBV5-4 and TRBJ2-5; 10 positions match TRBD1. Germline CDR1 is SGHNT and CDR2 is YYREEE (reference sequence). Unmatched junction bases numbered 9, after V lost 4 bases and J lost 3 bases. The CDR3 runs 16 residues. CDR3: CASSLGQGRSKETQYF. Written as DNA, the CDR3 is TGTGCCAGCAGCCTGGGACAGGGGAGGTCCAAAGAGACCCAGTACTTC.

The chain carries TRBV28 and TRBJ1-5; no reliable D call. The CDR3 is made up of 12 amino acids. Trimming removed 6 bases at V and 3 bases at J, with 6 bases between. CDR1 is MDHEN and CDR2 is SYDVKM in the germline V gene. The CDR3 protein is CASRTLNQPQHF. CDR3 DNA: TGTGCCAGCAGGACACTCAATCAGCCCCAGCATTTT.